Following are 20 T cell receptor beta chains from one sample sequenced in a study of OX40 agonist ivuxolimab in advanced cancers. TCRdb's table, derived via immunoSEQ multiplex PCR, lists solely in-frame clones and lacks some. Of 60,000 to 90,000 clones listed, around 86% are singletons. The sample in question was CD4+ or CD8+ T cells sorted from blood, obtained in a trial of the OX40 agonist ivuxolimab. These receptors were obtained from an adult with an advanced solid tumor such as melanoma, head and neck, liver or kidney cancer.

This clone was observed once. The rearrangement uses TRBV7-9 and TRBJ1-2, with D maybe TRBD1 (6 bases). Trimming pared 5 bases from V and 7 bases from J, leaving 17 bases between. The CDR3 spans 14 residues. Germline V gene data show CDR1 as SEHNR and CDR2 as FQNEAQ (reference sequence). For the CDR3, the DNA is TGTGCCAGCAGCCCCGTCCAGGGGCAGGGTGGCTACACCTTC. Its protein product is CASSPVQGQGGYTF. Complete variable domain (other parts from reference TRBV7-9 and TRBJ1-2): DTGVSQNPRHKITKRGQNVTFRCDPISEHNRLYWYRQTLGQGPEFLTYFQNEAQLEKSRLLSDRFSAERPKGSFSTLEIQRTEQGDSAMYLCASSPVQGQGGYTFGSGTRLTVV.

This clone was seen once. V and J are TRBV27 and TRBJ1-3; tentative D call: TRBD1 (5 bases). Looked up from germline, CDR1 is MNHEY and CDR2 is SMNVEV (reference sequence). The germline V and J ends were trimmed by 2 bases and 2 bases, with 7 bases remaining between them. This CDR3 spans 14 amino acids. CDR3 sequence reads: CASSLGGPGNTIYF. The DNA of the CDR3 is TGTGCCAGCAGTTTAGGGGGTCCTGGAAACACCATATATTTT.

This chain uses TRBV6-6 with TRBJ2-7; D is uncertain. The V end lost 6 bases, the J end lost 0 bases, and 3 bases lay between the germline ends. CDR3 length: 11 amino acids. Germline V gives CDR1 MNHNY, CDR2 SVGAGI (reference sequence). In DNA, the CDR3 is TGTGCCAGCAGGTTCTCCTACGAGCAGTACTTC. Translating gives CASRFSYEQYF.

The chain employs TRBV2 and TRBJ1-5, with no clear D. Germline-derived CDR1 and CDR2 are SNHLY and FYNNEI. The length of the CDR3 is 14 residues. Between the trimmed V and J ends, which lost 3 bases and 9 bases, there was a span of 15 bases. This CDR3 is CASSDLVGVTPQHF. Here the CDR3 DNA reads TGTGCCAGCAGTGATCTGGTTGGGGTGACGCCCCAGCATTTT.

The genes are TRBV14 and TRBJ1-2; D remains ambiguous. Trimming left V 3 bases short and J 8 bases short, with 22 bases between. Germline CDR1 is SGHDN and CDR2 is FVKESK. This CDR3 is built from 16 residues. The CDR3 reads CASSQAHSVGVRGYTF. For the CDR3, the DNA is TGTGCCAGCAGCCAGGCACACTCCGTTGGGGTTAGGGGCTACACCTTC.

CDR3 sequence: CASKGTANSPLHF. In DNA, the CDR3 is TGTGCCAGCAAGGGGACAGCGAATTCACCCCTCCACTTT. The chain uses TRBV6-5 and TRBJ1-6, with TRBD1 matching 7 bases. Germline values: CDR1 MNHEY, CDR2 SVGAGI. The V and J ends lost 7 bases and 7 bases, in that order; junction bases with no gene match: 4. The CDR3 totals 13 residues.

The genes are TRBV6-6 and TRBJ2-5; D perhaps matches TRBD2 (7 bases). The J call may be incorrect, as the DNA end agrees better with TRBJ2-7. Germline lookup yields CDR1 MNHNY and CDR2 SVGAGI (reference sequence). The CDR3 extends over 14 amino acids. Here the CDR3 DNA reads TGTGCCAGCAGTCTGAGGGGGGGCGGTTACGAGCAGTACTTC. Translating it yields CASSLRGGGYEQYF.

This chain links TRBV18 with TRBJ1-2; 8 nucleotides match TRBD1. Unmatched junction bases numbered 10, after V lost 5 bases and J lost 2 bases. The germline CDR1 and CDR2 sequences are KGHSH and LQKENI. The length of the CDR3 is 16 residues. The CDR3: CASSGDKTGANYGYTF. The CDR3 DNA sequence: TGTGCCAGCTCAGGCGATAAGACAGGGGCGAACTATGGCTACACCTTC.

The genes are TRBV19 and TRBJ1-4, with 7 bases fitting TRBD1. Germline trimming cut 5 bases from V and 10 bases from J; bases unmatched to any gene: 4. The V gene's germline CDR1 is LNHDA and CDR2 SQIVND (reference sequence). The CDR3 totals 12 residues. CDR3 sequence (DNA): TGTGCCAGTAGTCGACAGGGTGGAAAACTGTTTTTT. Protein sequence: CASSRQGGKLFF.

The J gene is TRBJ1-1, the V gene TRBV6-1; 7 positions match TRBD1. V lost 7 bases to trimming and J lost 1 base; unmatched junction nucleotides: 6. This CDR3 region has 14 residues. The germline V gene has CDR1 MNHNS and CDR2 SASEGT. The CDR3 bases are TGTGCCAGCACCCCGGGACAGCAGAACACTGAAGCTTTCTTT. Protein: CASTPGQQNTEAFF.

The V call is TRBV27, the J call TRBJ2-3, with D possibly being TRBD2 (5 bases). The V end lost 5 bases, the J end lost 2 bases, and 14 bases lay between the germline ends. The CDR3 is made up of 15 amino acids. From germline, CDR1 is MNHEY and CDR2 SMNVEV (reference sequence). CDR3 protein: CASSPRVLATDTQYF. The CDR3 DNA sequence: TGTGCCAGCAGTCCGCGGGTGCTAGCCACAGATACGCAGTATTTT.

The table lists this clone with a count of one. J is TRBJ2-1 and V is TRBV27; the D gene is possibly TRBD2 (6 bases). The V and J ends lost 6 bases and 5 bases respectively, with 14 bases between them. From germline, CDR1 is MNHEY and CDR2 SMNVEV (reference sequence). The CDR3 consists of 14 residues. This CDR3 is CASSFLAYNNEQFF. CDR3 bases: TGTGCCAGCAGCTTCCTAGCGTATAACAATGAGCAGTTCTTC.

This clone was observed a few times. This chain connects TRBV25-1 to TRBJ2-1, with TRBD1 matching over 7 bases. Germline lookup yields CDR1 MGHDK and CDR2 SYGVNS. The CDR3 covers 15 residues. V was clipped by 2 bases and J by 7 bases; unmatched bases: 8. CDR3 in DNA: TGTGCCAGCAGTGAACCCCGGACAGGAGGAAATGAGCAGTTCTTC. This translates into CASSEPRTGGNEQFF.

The chain carries TRBV7-6 and TRBJ2-2; 9 bases are a match to TRBD1. The CDR3 has 12 residues. The V gene's germline CDR1 is SGHVS and CDR2 FNYEAQ. V dropped 5 bases and J dropped 11; count of bases not matched to a gene: 3. The CDR3 DNA follows: TGTGCCAGCAGCCCGGACAGGGGAGAGCTGTTTTTT. Its translation is CASSPDRGELFF.

The V call is TRBV5-6, the J call TRBJ2-5; 7 bases are shared with TRBD1. The tail of the sequence fits TRBJ2-7 better, so the J call may be wrong. CDR3 length equals 14 residues. In germline, CDR1 is SGHDT, CDR2 YYEEEE. CDR3 nucleotides: TGTGCCAGCAGCCCGCGACAGGGCCCCTACGAGCAGTACTTC. Translating it yields CASSPRQGPYEQYF.

The rearrangement uses TRBV4-1 and TRBJ1-3; D unresolved. V was trimmed by 4 bases and J by 0 bases, leaving 10 bases between them. The CDR3 extends over 15 amino acids. Germline V gene data show CDR1 as MGHRA and CDR2 as YSYEKL. CDR3 nucleotide sequence: TGCGCCAGCAGCCCGGGATCTTACTCTGGAAACACCATATATTTT. Amino acids: CASSPGSYSGNTIYF.

This sequence joins TRBV30 and TRBJ1-5; D may be TRBD1 (6 bases). V lost 4 bases and J lost 3, with 10 bases in between. Germline V gene sequence: CDR1 GTSNPN, CDR2 SVGIG (reference sequence). The CDR3 extends over 13 amino acids. The CDR3 nucleotides are TGTGCCTGGAATCGACAGGACAATCAGCCCCAGCATTTT. This translates into CAWNRQDNQPQHF.

The J gene is TRBJ2-5, the V gene TRBV5-1; TRBD2 aligns across 9 bases. V lost 0 bases and J lost 9; bases outside the gene matches: 6. The CDR3 is made up of 14 amino acids. Germline CDR1 reads SGHRS; CDR2 reads YFSETQ. The CDR3 reads CASSLGTSEEAQYF. The CDR3 DNA follows: TGCGCCAGCAGCTTGGGGACTAGCGAGGAGGCCCAGTACTTC.

The chain uses TRBV7-6 and TRBJ2-3; weak D call: TRBD1 (6 bases). Germline V gene sequence: CDR1 SGHVS, CDR2 FNYEAQ. The CDR3 covers 15 residues. V was shortened by 0 bases and J by 4 bases, with 11 bases between the two germline ends. CDR3 nucleotides: TGTGCCAGCAGCTTAGCGAGAGGGGGAGCAGATACGCAGTATTTT. It codes for CASSLARGGADTQYF.

In the case of this clone: At one end, the junction sequence differs from germline, possibly due to a read error. The rearrangement joins TRBV11-2 to TRBJ1-4; D gene unclear. CDR1 and CDR2 from the germline V gene are SGHAT and FQNNGV. The CDR3 sequence is 14 residues long. CDR3 bases: TGTGCCAGCACCTTAGTGTTAGGAAATGAAAAACTGTTTTTT. Protein: CASTLVLGNEKLFF.